This T cell receptor (beta chain) appears in the sequencing data of a study of T cell responses to AZD1222 COVID-19 vaccine. Study findings and constraints: A reported finding is that nearly half of spike-specific TCRs target unmutated variant regions.

This table comes from immunoSEQ multiplex PCR, and its TCRdb copy is limited to in-frame clones, with some not included. This table has about 150,000 clones, nearly 95% appearing once. A remark on this clone: Its cognate antigen is unknown.

Trimming stripped 7 bases from V and 0 bases from J, with 14 bases between. The CDR3 has 15 amino acids. Germline CDR1 is SNHLY and CDR2 is FYNNEI. The material was peripheral blood, obtained on day 0 of AZD1222 vaccination. The source of this sequence is an adult in good health. The chain carries TRBV2 and TRBJ2-3; maybe TRBD2 (5 bases). The CDR3 spells CASTYSGLSTDTQYF. The CDR3 DNA reads TGTGCCAGCACCTACAGCGGCCTTAGCACAGATACGCAGTATTTT. Full variable domain (rest looked up from reference TRBV2 and TRBJ2-3): EPEVTQTPSHQVTQMGQEVILRCVPISNHLYFYWYRQILGQKVEFLVSFYNNEISEKSEIFDDQFSVERPDGSNFTLKIRSTKLEDSAMYFCASTYSGLSTDTQYFGPGTRLTVL.